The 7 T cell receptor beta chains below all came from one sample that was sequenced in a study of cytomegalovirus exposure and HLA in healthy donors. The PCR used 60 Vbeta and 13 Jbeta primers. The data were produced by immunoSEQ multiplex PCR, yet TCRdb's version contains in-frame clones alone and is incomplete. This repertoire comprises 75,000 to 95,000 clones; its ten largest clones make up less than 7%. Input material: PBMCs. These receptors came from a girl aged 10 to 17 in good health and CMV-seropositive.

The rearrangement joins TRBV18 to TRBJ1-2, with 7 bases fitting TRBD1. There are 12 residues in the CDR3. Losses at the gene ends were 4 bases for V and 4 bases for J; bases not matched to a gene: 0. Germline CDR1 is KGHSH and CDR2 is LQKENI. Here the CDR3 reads CASSRQGYGYTF. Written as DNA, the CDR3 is TGTGCCAGCTCACGACAGGGCTATGGCTACACCTTC.

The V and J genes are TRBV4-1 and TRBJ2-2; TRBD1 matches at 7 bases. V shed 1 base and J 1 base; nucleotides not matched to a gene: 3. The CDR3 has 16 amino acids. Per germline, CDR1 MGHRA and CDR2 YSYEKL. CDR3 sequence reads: CASSQVRQGNTGELFF. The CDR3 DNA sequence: TGCGCCAGCAGCCAAGTTAGACAGGGGAACACCGGGGAGCTGTTTTTT.

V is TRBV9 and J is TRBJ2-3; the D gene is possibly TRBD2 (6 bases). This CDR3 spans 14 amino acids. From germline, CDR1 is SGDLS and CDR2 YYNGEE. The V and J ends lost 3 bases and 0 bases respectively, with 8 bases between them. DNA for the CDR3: TGTGCCAGCAGCGGGGGGGTTAGCACAGATACGCAGTATTTT. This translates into CASSGGVSTDTQYF. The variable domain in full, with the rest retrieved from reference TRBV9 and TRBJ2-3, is DSGVTQTPKHLITATGQRVTLRCSPRSGDLSVYWYQQSLDQGLQFLIQYYNGEERAKGNILERFSAQQFPDLHSELNLSSLELGDSALYFCASSGGVSTDTQYFGPGTRLTVL.

Here the CDR3 DNA reads TGCGCCAGCAGCTTGTCCGGCAGGGTGGTGTACGAGCAGTACGTC. Translation: CASSLSGRVVYEQYV. The chain links TRBV5-1 to TRBJ2-7; the D gene is possibly TRBD1 (5 bases). Germline lookup yields CDR1 SGHRS and CDR2 YFSETQ. CDR3 length: 15 residues. V shed 1 base and J shed 4 bases, with 15 bases lying between them.

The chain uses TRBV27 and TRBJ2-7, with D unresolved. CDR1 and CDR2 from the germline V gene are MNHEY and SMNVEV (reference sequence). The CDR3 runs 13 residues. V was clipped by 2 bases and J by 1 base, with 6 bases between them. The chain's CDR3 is CASSLRGSYEQYV. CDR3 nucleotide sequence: TGTGCCAGCAGTTTACGCGGATCCTACGAGCAGTACGTC.

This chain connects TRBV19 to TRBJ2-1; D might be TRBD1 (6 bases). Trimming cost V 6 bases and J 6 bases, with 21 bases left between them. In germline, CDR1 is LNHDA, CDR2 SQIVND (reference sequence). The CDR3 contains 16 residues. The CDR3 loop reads CASSQGPGFQFNEQFF. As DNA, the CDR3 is TGTGCCAGTAGCCAGGGGCCCGGGTTCCAATTCAATGAGCAGTTCTTC.

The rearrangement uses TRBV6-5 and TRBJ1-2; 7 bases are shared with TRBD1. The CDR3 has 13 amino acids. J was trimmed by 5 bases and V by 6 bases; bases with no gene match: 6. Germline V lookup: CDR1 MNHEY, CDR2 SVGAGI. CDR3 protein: CASSKPGGYGYTF. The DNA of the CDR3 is TGTGCCAGCAGCAAACCAGGGGGTTATGGCTACACCTTC.